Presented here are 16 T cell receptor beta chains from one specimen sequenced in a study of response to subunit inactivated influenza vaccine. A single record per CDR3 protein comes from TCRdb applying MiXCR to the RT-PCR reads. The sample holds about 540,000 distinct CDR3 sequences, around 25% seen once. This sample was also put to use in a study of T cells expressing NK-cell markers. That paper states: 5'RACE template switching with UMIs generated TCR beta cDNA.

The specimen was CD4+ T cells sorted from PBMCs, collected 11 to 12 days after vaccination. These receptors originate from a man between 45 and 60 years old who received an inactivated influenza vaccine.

The DNA of the CDR3 is TGTGCCAGCTCACCACAGGGGGCTTCCGGAAACACCATATATTTT. This codes for CASSPQGASGNTIYF. The V gene is TRBV18, the J gene TRBJ1-3; 7 nucleotides line up with TRBD1. Germline values: CDR1 KGHSH, CDR2 LQKENI. J was trimmed by 4 bases and V by 1 base; bases with no gene match: 4. There are 15 residues in the CDR3.

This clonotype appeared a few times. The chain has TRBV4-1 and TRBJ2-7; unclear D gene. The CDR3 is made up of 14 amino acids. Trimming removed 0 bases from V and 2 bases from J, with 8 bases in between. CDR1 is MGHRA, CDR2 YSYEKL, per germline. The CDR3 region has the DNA TGCGCCAGCAGCCAAGAGCAGAACGCCTACGAGCAGTACTTC. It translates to CASSQEQNAYEQYF.

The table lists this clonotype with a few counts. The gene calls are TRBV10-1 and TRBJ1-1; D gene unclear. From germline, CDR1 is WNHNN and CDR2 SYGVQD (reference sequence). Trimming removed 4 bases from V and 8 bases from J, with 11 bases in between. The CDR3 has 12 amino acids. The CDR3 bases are TGCGCCAGCAGTGGGTCCGGGCGCGAAGCTTTCTTT. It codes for CASSGSGREAFF.

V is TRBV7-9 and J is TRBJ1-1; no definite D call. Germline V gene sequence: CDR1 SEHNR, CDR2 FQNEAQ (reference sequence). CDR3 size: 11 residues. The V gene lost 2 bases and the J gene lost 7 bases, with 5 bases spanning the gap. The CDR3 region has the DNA TGTGCCAGCAGCTTAAAGGGTGAAGCTTTCTTT. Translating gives CASSLKGEAFF.

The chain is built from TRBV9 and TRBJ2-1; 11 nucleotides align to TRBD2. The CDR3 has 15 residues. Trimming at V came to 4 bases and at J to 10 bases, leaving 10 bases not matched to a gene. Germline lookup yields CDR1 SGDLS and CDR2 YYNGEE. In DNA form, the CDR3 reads TGTGCCAGCAGCCGGCCGGGACTAGCGGAGCGAGAGCAGTTCTTC. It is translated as CASSRPGLAEREQFF. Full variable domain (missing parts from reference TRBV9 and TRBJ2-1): DSGVTQTPKHLITATGQRVTLRCSPRSGDLSVYWYQQSLDQGLQFLIQYYNGEERAKGNILERFSAQQFPDLHSELNLSSLELGDSALYFCASSRPGLAEREQFFGPGTRLTVL.

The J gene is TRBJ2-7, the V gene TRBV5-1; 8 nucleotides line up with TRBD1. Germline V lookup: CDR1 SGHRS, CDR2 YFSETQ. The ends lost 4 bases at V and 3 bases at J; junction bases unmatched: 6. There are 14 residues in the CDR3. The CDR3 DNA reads TGCGCCAGCAGCACCTCAGGGGGCAACTACGAGCAGTACTTC. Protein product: CASSTSGGNYEQYF.

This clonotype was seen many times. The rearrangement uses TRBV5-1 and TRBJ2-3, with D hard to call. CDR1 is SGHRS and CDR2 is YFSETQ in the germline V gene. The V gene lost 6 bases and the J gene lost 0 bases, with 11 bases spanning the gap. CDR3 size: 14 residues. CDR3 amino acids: CASNQASSTDTQYF. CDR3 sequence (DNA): TGCGCCAGCAATCAGGCCTCTAGCACAGATACGCAGTATTTT.

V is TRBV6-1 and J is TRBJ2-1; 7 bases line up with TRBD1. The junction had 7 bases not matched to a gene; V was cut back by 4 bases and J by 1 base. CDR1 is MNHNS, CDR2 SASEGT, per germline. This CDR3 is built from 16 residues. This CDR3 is CASSAASGQSYNEQFF. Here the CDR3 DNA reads TGTGCCAGCAGTGCCGCGTCGGGACAGTCCTACAATGAGCAGTTCTTC.

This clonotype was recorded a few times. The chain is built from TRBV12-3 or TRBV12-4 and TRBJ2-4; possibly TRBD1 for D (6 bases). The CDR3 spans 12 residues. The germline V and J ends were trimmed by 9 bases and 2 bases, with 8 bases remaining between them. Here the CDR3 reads CASGQPKNIQYF. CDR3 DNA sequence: TGTGCCAGTGGACAGCCCAAAAACATTCAGTACTTC.

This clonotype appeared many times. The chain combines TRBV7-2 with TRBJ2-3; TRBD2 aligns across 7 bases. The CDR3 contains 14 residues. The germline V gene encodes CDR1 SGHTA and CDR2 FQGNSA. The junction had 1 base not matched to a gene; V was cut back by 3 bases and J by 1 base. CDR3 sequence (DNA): TGTGCCAGCAGCTTCCTAGCGGGCACAGATACGCAGTATTTT. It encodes CASSFLAGTDTQYF. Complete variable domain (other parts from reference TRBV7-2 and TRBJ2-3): GAGVSQSPSNKVTEKGKDVELRCDPISGHTALYWYRQSLGQGLEFLIYFQGNSAPDKSGLPSDRFSAERTGGSVSTLTIQRTQQEDSAVYLCASSFLAGTDTQYFGPGTRLTVL.

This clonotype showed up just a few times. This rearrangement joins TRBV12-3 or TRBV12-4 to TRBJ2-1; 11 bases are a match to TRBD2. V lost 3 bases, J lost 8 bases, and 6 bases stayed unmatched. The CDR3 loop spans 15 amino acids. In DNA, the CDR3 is TGTGCCAGCAGTTTTTCTAGCGGGGGGCGGGATGAGCAGTTCTTC. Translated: CASSFSSGGRDEQFF.

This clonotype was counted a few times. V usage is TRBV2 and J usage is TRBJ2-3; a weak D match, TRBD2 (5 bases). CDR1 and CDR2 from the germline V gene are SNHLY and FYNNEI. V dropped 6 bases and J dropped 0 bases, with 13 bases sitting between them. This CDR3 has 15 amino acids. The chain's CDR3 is CASRVEATSTDTQYF. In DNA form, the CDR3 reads TGTGCCAGCAGGGTGGAGGCTACTAGCACAGATACGCAGTATTTT.

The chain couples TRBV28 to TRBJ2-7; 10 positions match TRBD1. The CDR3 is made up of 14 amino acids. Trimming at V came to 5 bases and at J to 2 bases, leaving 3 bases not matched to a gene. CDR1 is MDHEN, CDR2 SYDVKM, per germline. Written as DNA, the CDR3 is TGTGCCAGCAGTGGGGACAGGGGAGCCTACGAGCAGTACTTC. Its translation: CASSGDRGAYEQYF.

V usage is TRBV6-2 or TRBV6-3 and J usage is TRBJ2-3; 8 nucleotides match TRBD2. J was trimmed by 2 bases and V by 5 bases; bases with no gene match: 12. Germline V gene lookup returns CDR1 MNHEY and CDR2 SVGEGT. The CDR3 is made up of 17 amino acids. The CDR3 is CASSRGRGGIDTDTQYF. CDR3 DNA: TGTGCCAGCAGTAGAGGGCGCGGGGGGATCGACACAGATACGCAGTATTTT.

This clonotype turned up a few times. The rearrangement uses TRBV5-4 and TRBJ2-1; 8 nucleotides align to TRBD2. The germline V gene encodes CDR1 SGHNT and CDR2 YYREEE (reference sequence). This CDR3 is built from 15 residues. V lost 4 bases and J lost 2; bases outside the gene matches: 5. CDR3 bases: TGTGCCAGCAGCAGAGCGGGGGACGCCTACAATGAGCAGTTCTTC. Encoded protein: CASSRAGDAYNEQFF.

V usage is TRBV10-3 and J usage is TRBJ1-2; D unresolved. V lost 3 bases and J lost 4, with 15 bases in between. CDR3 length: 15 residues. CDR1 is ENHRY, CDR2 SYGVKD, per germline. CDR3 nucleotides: TGTGCCATCAGTGAATCGAGCGGGAGGAGCTATGGCTACACCTTC. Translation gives CAISESSGRSYGYTF.